Presented here are 18 T cell receptor beta chains from one specimen sequenced in a study of OX40 agonist ivuxolimab in advanced cancers. Data came from immunoSEQ multiplex PCR; TCRdb stores just in-frame clones and leaves some out. This sample has about 76,000 clones; 70% to 90% occur once, and the top ten carry 5% to 6.5%. This specimen was CD4+ or CD8+ T cells sorted from blood, taken in a trial of the OX40 agonist ivuxolimab. The receptor set was obtained from an adult with an advanced solid tumor such as melanoma, head and neck, liver or kidney cancer.

On this clone: The same CDR3 arises from other DNA sequences in this sample as well. The J gene is TRBJ1-2, the V gene TRBV29-1, with TRBD1 matching 7 bases. The CDR3 sequence is 16 residues long. With V trimmed by 4 bases and J by 7 bases, 18 bases remained unmatched. Germline CDR1 is SQVTM and CDR2 is ANQGSEA. In nucleotides, the CDR3 is TGCAGCGTTGTAGGGTGGGGGGGCAGGGGGATGGTTGGCTACACCTTC. Translated: CSVVGWGGRGMVGYTF. Full variable domain (rest looked up from reference TRBV29-1 and TRBJ1-2): SAVISQKPSRDICQRGTSLTIQCQVDSQVTMMFWYRQQPGQSLTLIATANQGSEATYESGFVIDKFPISRPNLTFSTLTVSNMSPEDSSIYLCSVVGWGGRGMVGYTFGSGTRLTVV.

This chain joins TRBV4-1 and TRBJ1-3, with D possibly matching TRBD1 (6 bases). The V end was cut by 3 bases, the J end by 7 bases, with 13 bases between. The CDR3 length is 14 residues. Germline V gene data show CDR1 as MGHRA and CDR2 as YSYEKL. The CDR3 sequence: CASSQSRRGNTIYF. The DNA of the CDR3 is TGCGCCAGCAGCCAGAGCCGCAGGGGTAACACCATATATTTT.

This chain joins TRBV27 and TRBJ2-3; 9 bases are shared with TRBD1. Per germline, CDR1 MNHEY and CDR2 SMNVEV (reference sequence). The junction had 4 bases not matched to a gene; V was cut back by 4 bases and J by 2 bases. CDR3 length equals 15 residues. The CDR3 DNA sequence: TGTGCCAGCAGTTCGGGACAGGGAAACACAGATACGCAGTATTTT. Encoded protein: CASSSGQGNTDTQYF.

CDR3 sequence reads: CASSQPYEQYF. Here the CDR3 DNA reads TGTGCCAGCAGTCAACCCTACGAGCAGTACTTC. The chain links TRBV6-5 to TRBJ2-7; no clear D. Trimming left V 5 bases short and J 2 bases short, with 4 bases between. The length of the CDR3 is 11 residues. Germline assignment: CDR1 MNHEY and CDR2 SVGAGI.

This clone was counted once. This sample also contains other DNA sequences that code for the same CDR3. The CDR3 DNA reads as TGTGCCAGCAGTTACGGGACTAGCGGGAAGGATGAGCAGTTCTTC. It codes for CASSYGTSGKDEQFF. V gene TRBV6-5 combines with J gene TRBJ2-1; 13 bases fit TRBD2. V dropped 2 bases and J dropped 8; count of bases not matched to a gene: 3. Germline-derived CDR1 and CDR2 are MNHEY and SVGAGI. This CDR3 comprises 15 residues.

V gene TRBV5-1 combines with J gene TRBJ1-4, with TRBD1 matching 7 bases. Germline V gene data show CDR1 as SGHRS and CDR2 as YFSETQ. After removal of 1 base from V and 7 bases from J, the junction contained 4 bases not matched to a gene. This CDR3 is 14 amino acids long. The chain's CDR3 is CASSLSQGVEKLFF. The CDR3 DNA sequence: TGCGCCAGCAGCTTGAGTCAGGGGGTTGAAAAACTGTTTTTT.

The rearrangement links TRBV5-1 to TRBJ2-7; a weak D match, TRBD2 (6 bases). This CDR3 is 15 amino acids long. The V end was cut by 4 bases, the J end by 1 base, with 15 bases between. The germline CDR1 and CDR2 sequences are SGHRS and YFSETQ. CDR3 protein: CASSDLDRGSYEQYF. The DNA for the CDR3 is TGCGCCAGCAGCGACCTGGACCGGGGGTCCTACGAGCAGTACTTC.

This rearrangement joins TRBV14 to TRBJ2-3; D possibly uses TRBD1 or TRBD2 (6 bases each). The germline gives CDR1 SGHDN, CDR2 FVKESK. This CDR3 region has 16 residues. Trimming cost V 3 bases and J 4 bases, with 17 bases left between them. CDR3 amino acids: CASSHVGGSPADTQYF. CDR3 nucleotide sequence: TGTGCCAGCAGCCATGTCGGGGGCTCCCCCGCAGATACGCAGTATTTT.

The chain is built from TRBV9 and TRBJ2-2; D is unresolved. The V end was cut by 1 base, the J end by 7 bases, with 5 bases between. This CDR3 region has 12 residues. The germline CDR1 and CDR2 sequences are SGDLS and YYNGEE. CDR3 sequence reads: CASSVSNGELFF. For the CDR3, the DNA is TGTGCCAGCAGCGTATCAAACGGGGAGCTGTTTTTT.

This rearrangement joins TRBV27 to TRBJ1-2; possible D gene TRBD1, 5 bases. With 3 bases removed from V and 6 bases from J, the gap between germline ends came to 17 bases. Germline V lookup: CDR1 MNHEY, CDR2 SMNVEV (reference sequence). The CDR3 consists of 15 residues. The CDR3 region is CASSLAGTLANGYTF. The CDR3 coding sequence is TGTGCCAGCAGTTTGGCTGGGACGCTGGCAAATGGCTACACCTTC.

This chain links TRBV2 with TRBJ1-1, with D possibly being TRBD1 (5 bases). Trimming removed 3 bases from V and 5 bases from J, with 19 bases in between. Germline CDR1 SNHLY, CDR2 FYNNEI. The CDR3 is made up of 16 amino acids. CDR3: CASSEGGAGWLTEAFF. The CDR3 nucleotides read TGTGCCAGCAGTGAGGGTGGGGCAGGGTGGTTGACTGAAGCTTTCTTT.

The gene calls are TRBV4-1 and TRBJ2-3; TRBD2 might be the D (6 bases). CDR3 length: 18 amino acids. The V end lost 0 bases, the J end lost 0 bases, and 16 bases lay between the germline ends. The germline V gene has CDR1 MGHRA and CDR2 YSYEKL. CDR3 residues: CASSQDYRAGSSTDTQYF. The CDR3 DNA reads as TGCGCCAGCAGCCAAGATTACCGGGCGGGGTCTAGCACAGATACGCAGTATTTT.

The chain links TRBV2 to TRBJ1-1, with no clear D. V dropped 5 bases and J dropped 0 bases, with 13 bases sitting between them. The CDR3 spans 15 residues. Germline V gene lookup returns CDR1 SNHLY and CDR2 FYNNEI. CDR3 nucleotides: TGTGCCAGCAGTCCACAACAGAGCCTGAACACTGAAGCTTTCTTT. Translated: CASSPQQSLNTEAFF.

A few counts support this clone. The chain carries TRBV29-1 and TRBJ1-2; D gene unclear. V lost 3 bases to trimming and J lost 7 bases, with 15 bases between them. This CDR3 spans 13 amino acids. CDR1 SQVTM and CDR2 ANQGSEA come from the germline V gene. The CDR3 DNA is TGCAGCGTTGATTGGACCGGAACGGGTGGCTACACCTTC. This encodes CSVDWTGTGGYTF.

V gene TRBV6-5 combines with J gene TRBJ2-6; TRBD1 or TRBD2 may be the D gene (6 bases each). CDR1 and CDR2 (germline): MNHEY, SVGAGI. Trimming took off 2 bases at V and 0 bases at J, with 8 bases between the two ends. This CDR3 has 16 residues. CDR3 residues: CASSYEGGSGANVLTF. The CDR3 DNA follows: TGTGCCAGCAGTTACGAGGGGGGCTCTGGGGCCAACGTCCTGACTTTC.

The chain joins TRBV7-2 to TRBJ2-3; D is uncertain. Trimming took 5 bases from V and 0 from J, leaving 12 bases between them. The CDR3 length is 15 residues. CDR1 and CDR2 (germline): SGHTA, FQGNSA. The CDR3 DNA follows: TGTGCCAGCAGCGCCCGCCCCGACAGCACAGATACGCAGTATTTT. It encodes CASSARPDSTDTQYF. Together with reference TRBV7-2 and TRBJ2-3, the CDR3 gives the full variable domain: GAGVSQSPSNKVTEKGKDVELRCDPISGHTALYWYRQSLGQGLEFLIYFQGNSAPDKSGLPSDRFSAERTGGSVSTLTIQRTQQEDSAVYLCASSARPDSTDTQYFGPGTRLTVL.

This clone was seen only once. The chain has TRBV19 and TRBJ1-2; D uncertain. CDR1 is LNHDA, CDR2 SQIVND, per germline (reference sequence). The ends were cut back, 6 bases at V and 4 bases at J, with 15 bases in the middle. The CDR3 consists of 14 residues. The DNA of the CDR3 is TGTGCCAGTAGGGGAAGCGGAACTAGCTATGGCTACACCTTC. Translation gives CASRGSGTSYGYTF.

The CDR3 DNA reads as TGTGCCAGCAGCTTTCTCCAGGGAAGAAAGGACGAGCAGTACTTC. This codes for CASSFLQGRKDEQYF. This chain uses TRBV11-2 with TRBJ2-7, with a tentative D call TRBD1 (5 bases). The ends were cut back, 3 bases at V and 5 bases at J, with 17 bases in the middle. Germline CDR1 and CDR2: SGHAT and FQNNGV. The length of the CDR3 is 15 residues.